This passage covers 20 T cell receptor beta chains from one sample sequenced in a study of blood T cells in healthy people across ages. With a J-beta primer mix and a sample-barcoded 5' primer, a second PCR ran about 7 to 11 cycles. TCRdb re-called the 5' RACE reads with MiXCR, one entry per CDR3 protein. The profile shows 800,000 to 1,000,000 distinct CDR3 sequences, approximately 49% of them singletons. Material for sequencing was blood. All receptors come from a man aged 25-40 years in good health.

This clonotype was seen a few times. V usage is TRBV6-1 and J usage is TRBJ2-3; 11 bases align to TRBD1. This CDR3 is built from 14 residues. J gave up 5 bases and V 6 bases, and 4 bases lay outside the gene matches. In germline, CDR1 is MNHNS, CDR2 SASEGT. CDR3 sequence (DNA): TGTGCCAGCAGGGGGACAGGGGGAATAGATACGCAGTATTTT. Its translation: CASRGTGGIDTQYF.

The CDR3 sequence: CASSGRLASSYEQYF. The CDR3 DNA reads as TGTGCCAGCAGTGGGCGACTAGCTTCCTCCTACGAGCAGTACTTC. The chain links TRBV25-1 to TRBJ2-7, with 7 bases matching TRBD2. The length of the CDR3 is 15 residues. J lost 0 bases, V lost 4 bases, and 6 bases had no gene match. CDR1 MGHDK and CDR2 SYGVNS come from the germline V gene.

CDR3 sequence reads: CAISQGSEDTQYF. The CDR3 coding sequence is TGTGCCATCAGCCAGGGGTCGGAAGATACGCAGTATTTT. The chain joins TRBV10-3 to TRBJ2-3; perhaps TRBD1 as D (6 bases). Germline V gene data show CDR1 as ENHRY and CDR2 as SYGVKD. Trimming took 6 bases from V and 5 from J, leaving 12 bases between them. This CDR3 has 13 residues.

This clonotype occurred a few times. The rearrangement uses TRBV6-2 or TRBV6-3 and TRBJ2-7; a possible D gene is TRBD2 (5 bases). Germline V gives CDR1 MNHEY, CDR2 SVGEGT. V shed 8 bases and J shed 1 base, with 15 bases lying between them. CDR3 size: 14 residues. For the CDR3, the DNA is TGTGCCAGCGCGAGGCTCCGGAGGTCCTACGAGCAGTACTTC. This gives the protein CASARLRRSYEQYF.

To note about this clonotype: Just one base apart from a much larger clone, this may be a read error. As the CDR3 is not closed by the conserved phenylalanine or tryptophan, this likely results from a read error. The V call is TRBV5-1, the J call TRBJ1-6, with 10 positions matching TRBD1. The V gene's germline CDR1 is SGHRS and CDR2 YFSETQ. The trim removed 4 bases at V and 5 bases at J, leaving 6 bases unmatched. The CDR3 length is 16 residues. This CDR3 reads CASSMDRGENNSPLHL. CDR3 nucleotide sequence: TGCGCCAGCAGCATGGACAGGGGGGAGAATAATTCACCCCTCCACCTT.

This chain joins TRBV9 and TRBJ1-4; D uncertain. This CDR3 has 16 residues. Germline CDR1 is SGDLS and CDR2 is YYNGEE. Trimming removed 2 bases from V and 5 bases from J, with 16 bases in between. In DNA, the CDR3 is TGTGCCAGCAGCGTCAACGGGAACGGCCGAAATGAAAAACTGTTTTTT. Translating it yields CASSVNGNGRNEKLFF.

The CDR3 region is CASRIRGGGYTF. In nucleotides, the CDR3 is TGTGCCAGCCGCATACGGGGGGGCGGCTACACCTTC. V gene TRBV27 combines with J gene TRBJ1-2, with D perhaps matching TRBD1 (6 bases). The germline CDR1 and CDR2 sequences are MNHEY and SMNVEV (reference sequence). This CDR3 has 12 amino acids. V was shortened by 8 bases and J by 8 bases, with 15 bases between the two germline ends.

V and J are TRBV15 and TRBJ1-2; 8 bases are a match to TRBD1. With 0 bases clipped from V and 5 bases from J, the junction kept 5 bases outside the gene matches. Per germline, CDR1 LNHNV and CDR2 YYDKDF (reference sequence). The CDR3 has 15 amino acids. The CDR3 sequence: CATSRDQGAFYGYTF. Written as DNA, the CDR3 is TGTGCCACCAGCAGAGATCAGGGGGCCTTTTATGGCTACACCTTC.

Points on this clonotype: A much bigger clone sits one base away, suggesting this may be a read error. The rearrangement joins TRBV10-3 to TRBJ2-5; D is uncertain. The germline CDR1 and CDR2 sequences are ENHRY and SYGVKD. The CDR3 is 14 amino acids. This chain's CDR3 is CAINEALEGETQYF. CDR3 sequence (DNA): TGTGCCATCAATGAGGCCCTGGAAGGAGAGACCCAGTACTTC.

This clonotype was picked up a small number of times. The chain employs TRBV7-2 and TRBJ1-1; the match to TRBD1 covers 8 bases. CDR3 length: 16 amino acids. V was clipped by 4 bases and J by 4 bases; unmatched bases: 11. CDR1 and CDR2 from the germline V gene are SGHTA and FQGNSA. For the CDR3, the DNA is TGTGCCAGCAGCTCTATGCAAGGACAGGGTACCACTGAAGCTTTCTTT. Its protein is CASSSMQGQGTTEAFF.

This rearrangement joins TRBV7-2 to TRBJ1-2; D remains ambiguous. Germline V gene data show CDR1 as SGHTA and CDR2 as FQGNSA. Trimming pared 5 bases from V and 4 bases from J, leaving 26 bases between. The CDR3 spans 18 residues. DNA of the CDR3: TGTGCCAGCAGCCGAGGCGTAAGCCCGGGCGGACCGGGCTATGGCTACACCTTC. It codes for CASSRGVSPGGPGYGYTF.

This sequence joins TRBV28 and TRBJ2-1, with D possibly being TRBD2 (7 bases). The CDR3 length is 11 residues. Germline loops: CDR1 MDHEN, CDR2 SYDVKM. V dropped 8 bases and J dropped 6 bases, with 8 bases sitting between them. The DNA of the CDR3 is TGTGCCAGCGGGGGGGCCAATGAGCAGTTCTTC. It codes for CASGGANEQFF.

In its sample, this clonotype was seen once. The chain couples TRBV3-1 to TRBJ2-7; D may be TRBD1 (6 bases). From germline, CDR1 is LGHDT and CDR2 YNNKEL (reference sequence). The CDR3 consists of 17 residues. With 0 bases removed from V and 2 bases from J, the gap between germline ends came to 17 bases. CDR3 protein: CASSQDPLQGSPYEQYF. For the CDR3, the DNA is TGTGCCAGCAGCCAAGATCCCCTACAGGGATCCCCCTACGAGCAGTACTTC.

The chain links TRBV6-5 to TRBJ2-1; 9 nucleotides align to TRBD2. V was pared by 1 base and J by 6 bases, with 7 bases of the junction left unmatched. Germline-derived CDR1 and CDR2 are MNHEY and SVGAGI. The CDR3 sequence is 16 residues long. CDR3: CASSYYSRGGLNEQFF. The CDR3 DNA reads TGTGCCAGCAGTTACTACTCGCGGGGGGGCCTCAATGAGCAGTTCTTC.

This clonotype was recorded a few times. The V call is TRBV7-2, the J call TRBJ2-5; no definite D call. CDR1 and CDR2 from the germline V gene are SGHTA and FQGNSA. The CDR3 sequence is 13 residues long. Trimming took 3 bases from V and 1 from J, leaving 6 bases between them. The CDR3 loop is CASSFARQETQYF. CDR3 sequence (DNA): TGTGCCAGCAGCTTCGCTCGCCAAGAGACCCAGTACTTC.

The chain has TRBV28 and TRBJ1-3; perhaps TRBD1 as D (5 bases). The CDR3 totals 14 residues. Between the trimmed V and J ends, which lost 6 bases and 2 bases, there was a span of 11 bases. CDR1 and CDR2 from the germline V gene are MDHEN and SYDVKM. CDR3 sequence: CASRRDLTGNTIYF. The CDR3 bases are TGTGCCAGCAGACGGGACTTAACTGGAAACACCATATATTTT.

This rearrangement joins TRBV11-2 to TRBJ1-2; TRBD1 matches at 7 bases. CDR1 and CDR2 (germline): SGHAT, FQNNGV. This CDR3 is built from 14 residues. V dropped 7 bases and J dropped 2; count of bases not matched to a gene: 7. CDR3 DNA: TGTGCCAGCACGCGGACAGGCCAGAACTATGGCTACACCTTC. Encoded protein: CASTRTGQNYGYTF.

This clonotype was counted a few times. This chain joins TRBV4-2 and TRBJ2-5; maybe TRBD1 (6 bases). CDR3 length: 15 residues. In germline, CDR1 is LGHNA, CDR2 YNFKEQ. V lost 2 bases, J lost 5 bases, and 15 bases lay in between. DNA for the CDR3: TGTGCCAGCAGCCAAATCACAGGGCTCGGCGAGACCCAGTACTTC. Translation gives CASSQITGLGETQYF.

The chain uses TRBV9 and TRBJ1-2, with D possibly TRBD1 on 5 matching bases. Germline-derived CDR1 and CDR2 are SGDLS and YYNGEE. Trimming pared 3 bases from V and 6 bases from J, leaving 18 bases between. The CDR3 runs 15 residues. Here the CDR3 DNA reads TGTGCCAGCAGCGGCTCCGTGACAGTGAGTAATGGCTACACCTTC. Encoded protein: CASSGSVTVSNGYTF.

The sample holds a few counts of this clonotype. The CDR3 region has the DNA TGTGCCAGCAGCCAGAAAGGGGGTGCCAAAAACATTCAGTACTTC. Protein: CASSQKGGAKNIQYF. This chain uses TRBV3-1 with TRBJ2-4; D is possibly TRBD1 (6 bases). Deletions cut 3 bases from V and 1 base from J, with 10 bases between. Per germline, CDR1 LGHDT and CDR2 YNNKEL (reference sequence). The CDR3 has 15 residues. Together with reference TRBV3-1 and TRBJ2-4, the CDR3 gives the full variable domain: DTAVSQTPKYLVTQMGNDKSIKCEQNLGHDTMYWYKQDSKKFLKIMFSYNNKELIINETVPNRFSPKSPDKAHLNLHINSLELGDSAVYFCASSQKGGAKNIQYFGAGTRLSVL.